Each of the 6 T cell receptor beta chains below was sequenced from the same sample in a study of blood T cell repertoires in COVID-19 (TCRdb year 2020). The protocol used for the library was the immunoSEQ multiplex PCR assay. TCRdb limited this immuneACCESS table to in-frame rearrangements with V and J called. A share of clones is missing; checked studies link under half to unresolved V genes, and the rest is unexplained. The sample contains more than 40,000 clones, approximately 91% of them found a single time. Clones ranked in the top ten supply about 3% of the sample. The sample taken for sequencing was peripheral blood. The receptors stem from a man between 50 and 59 years old with active COVID-19.

CDR3: CASSLTSGGGNEQFF. The DNA of the CDR3 is TGTGCCAGCAGTCTAACTAGCGGGGGGGGGAATGAGCAGTTCTTC. The chain combines TRBV6-5 with TRBJ2-1; 13 nucleotides line up with TRBD2. CDR1 and CDR2 (germline): MNHEY, SVGAGI. V shed 5 bases and J 7 bases; nucleotides not matched to a gene: 5. The CDR3 totals 15 residues.

The table lists this clone with a count of one. The chain is built from TRBV5-4 and TRBJ2-2, with 9 bases fitting TRBD2. The germline V gene has CDR1 SGHNT and CDR2 YYREEE (reference sequence). CDR3 length equals 15 residues. Unmatched junction bases numbered 4, after V lost 5 bases and J lost 2 bases. In DNA form, the CDR3 reads TGTGCCAGCAGGGATAGCGGGAGAAACACCGGGGAGCTGTTTTTT. It translates to CASRDSGRNTGELFF.

In its sample, this clone was seen once. The chain couples TRBV19 to TRBJ1-3; 10 nucleotides match TRBD1. CDR1 is LNHDA and CDR2 is SQIVND in the germline V gene (reference sequence). Trimming at V came to 4 bases and at J to 3 bases, leaving 9 bases not matched to a gene. This CDR3 is built from 17 residues. In DNA, the CDR3 is TGTGCCAGTAGTAGTTTCCGGGACAGGGGACGTGGAAACACCATATATTTT. This gives the protein CASSSFRDRGRGNTIYF.

This clone has a single count. The V call is TRBV15, the J call TRBJ2-2; perhaps TRBD2 as D (6 bases). This CDR3 spans 15 amino acids. V lost 3 bases, J lost 2 bases, and 10 bases lay in between. CDR1 is LNHNV, CDR2 YYDKDF, per germline (reference sequence). CDR3 in amino acids: CATSSFAGNTGELFF. CDR3 coding DNA: TGTGCCACCAGCAGCTTTGCGGGAAACACCGGGGAGCTGTTTTTT.

The J gene is TRBJ2-3, the V gene TRBV19; 12 bases align to TRBD1. Germline loops: CDR1 LNHDA, CDR2 SQIVND (reference sequence). V trimming: 7 bases; J trimming: 5 bases; junction bases outside the gene matches: 10. The CDR3 is 16 residues long. The CDR3 DNA follows: TGTGCCAGTACCGGATCCGGGACAGGGGGCCGAGATACGCAGTATTTT. Amino acids: CASTGSGTGGRDTQYF. The variable domain in full, completed from reference TRBV19 and TRBJ2-3, reads DGGITQSPKYLFRKEGQNVTLSCEQNLNHDAMYWYRQDPGQGLRLIYYSQIVNDFQKGDIAEGYSVSREKKESFPLTVTSAQKNPTAFYLCASTGSGTGGRDTQYFGPGTRLTVL.

This clone appeared a single time. The V and J genes are TRBV5-1 and TRBJ2-5, with no clear D. Germline CDR1 and CDR2: SGHRS and YFSETQ. V was trimmed by 0 bases and J by 0 bases, leaving 6 bases between them. The CDR3 length is 14 residues. DNA for the CDR3: TGCGCCAGCAGCTTGGACTCATACCAAGAGACCCAGTACTTC. It encodes CASSLDSYQETQYF.